This is a list of T cell receptor beta chains from one sample in a study of blood T cell repertoires in COVID-19. The protocol was immunoSEQ multiplex PCR, while the TCRdb copy is restricted to in-frame clones and leaves out a portion. The data hold roughly 180,000 clones, with about 86% observed a single time. Sequencing was performed on peripheral blood. All receptors come from a man between 18 and 29 years old with acute or convalescent COVID-19. Both conserved end residues are part of each CDR3. The order of the fields is V gene, clone size, D gene, J gene, CDR3 protein, CDR3 DNA. A D gene is named only where the DNA matches it firmly. Clone size is not always given. Where it is, it says once, few, many or a class for expanded clones.

V: TRBV5-4
size: -
D: TRBD2
J: TRBJ2-7
CDR3: CASSWGGGGAYEQYF
DNA: TGTGCCAGCAGCTGGGGTGGCGGGGGGGCCTACGAGCAGTACTTC

V: TRBV2
size: -
D: -
J: TRBJ1-2
CDR3: CASSYDNTNYGYTF
DNA: TGTGCCAGCAGCTATGATAATACTAACTATGGCTACACCTTC

V: TRBV3-1/TRBV3-2
size: -
D: -
J: TRBJ2-3
CDR3: CASSHSAGGMDTQYF
DNA: TGTGCCAGCAGCCATAGTGCCGGGGGAATGGATACGCAGTATTTT

V: TRBV3-1/TRBV3-2
size: -
D: -
J: TRBJ1-2
CDR3: CASSLGQRDGYTF
DNA: TGTGCCAGCAGCCTCGGACAGAGAGATGGCTACACCTTC

V: TRBV10-3
size: -
D: -
J: TRBJ2-5
CDR3: CAISESLLPVETQYF
DNA: TGTGCCATCAGTGAGTCGTTGCTGCCGGTGGAGACCCAGTACTTC

V: TRBV3-1/TRBV3-2
size: -
D: -
J: TRBJ1-1
CDR3: CASSPRGSTEAFF
DNA: TGTGCCAGCAGCCCGCGGGGTAGCACTGAAGCTTTCTTT

V: TRBV28
size: medium-sized
D: TRBD2
J: TRBJ2-3
CDR3: CASSFRTGAGGPTDTQYF
DNA: TGTGCCAGCAGTTTTAGGACGGGAGCGGGGGGGCCGACAGATACGCAGTATTTT

V: TRBV2
size: -
D: TRBD1
J: TRBJ1-6
CDR3: CARALGTGGGSPLHF
DNA: TGTGCCAGGGCCCTAGGGACAGGGGGAGGTTCACCCCTCCACTTT

V: TRBV19
size: -
D: -
J: TRBJ2-7
CDR3: CASSRRPGLSYEQYF
DNA: TGTGCCAGTAGTCGAAGACCGGGACTCTCCTACGAGCAGTACTTC

V: TRBV11-2
size: -
D: -
J: TRBJ2-1
CDR3: CASSPGTAPYNEQFF
DNA: TGTGCCAGCAGCCCCGGGACTGCCCCCTACAATGAGCAGTTCTTC

V: TRBV5-3
size: -
D: TRBD2
J: TRBJ2-3
CDR3: CARSPTLGAGGHTSTDTQYF
DNA: TGTGCCAGAAGCCCCACCTTAGGAGCGGGGGGTCACACTAGCACAGATACGCAGTATTTT

V: TRBV10-3
size: -
D: -
J: TRBJ2-5
CDR3: CATTQGSETQYF
DNA: TGTGCCACCACTCAGGGGTCGGAGACCCAGTACTTC

V: TRBV6-4
size: few
D: TRBD1
J: TRBJ2-7
CDR3: CASSAGTGFFDEQYF
DNA: TGTGCCAGCAGTGCCGGGACAGGGTTCTTTGACGAGCAGTACTTC

V: TRBV3-1/TRBV3-2
size: -
D: TRBD1
J: TRBJ2-1
CDR3: CASSQESQGASYNEQFF
DNA: TGTGCCAGCAGCCAAGAAAGTCAGGGGGCCTCCTACAATGAGCAGTTCTTC

V: TRBV27
size: -
D: -
J: TRBJ1-2
CDR3: CASTRLGVTYGYTF
DNA: TGTGCCAGCACCCGACTCGGGGTCACGTATGGCTACACCTTC

V: TRBV4-1
size: -
D: -
J: TRBJ1-3
CDR3: CASSQAWGHSGNTIYF
DNA: TGCGCCAGCAGCCAAGCGTGGGGGCACTCTGGAAACACCATATATTTT

V: TRBV27
size: -
D: TRBD1
J: TRBJ1-6
CDR3: CASSLEPGQGLSPLHF
DNA: TGTGCCAGCAGTTTAGAACCGGGACAGGGTCTGTCACCCCTCCACTTT

V: TRBV19
size: -
D: -
J: TRBJ1-1
CDR3: CASSLMTEAFF
DNA: TGTGCCAGTAGTCTTATGACTGAAGCTTTCTTT

V: TRBV5-4
size: -
D: TRBD2
J: TRBJ2-2
CDR3: CASSLKLAGVHVSGELFF
DNA: TGTGCCAGCAGCTTGAAACTAGCGGGGGTTCATGTCTCCGGGGAGCTGTTTTTT

V: TRBV18
size: -
D: -
J: TRBJ2-7
CDR3: CASSPPAGYEQYF
DNA: TGTGCCAGCTCACCACCTGCGGGGTACGAGCAGTACTTC

V: TRBV3-1/TRBV3-2
size: -
D: -
J: TRBJ1-1
CDR3: CASSQFRNTEAFF
DNA: TGTGCCAGCAGCCAATTCAGAAACACTGAAGCTTTCTTT

V: TRBV3-1/TRBV3-2
size: -
D: -
J: TRBJ1-1
CDR3: CASSQEPRGTEAFF
DNA: TGTGCCAGCAGCCAAGAGCCCCGGGGCACTGAAGCTTTCTTT

V: TRBV9
size: -
D: -
J: TRBJ2-1
CDR3: CASSTQGDSYNEQFF
DNA: TGTGCCAGCAGCACACAGGGTGACTCCTACAATGAGCAGTTCTTC

V: TRBV7-2
size: once
D: TRBD2
J: TRBJ2-5
CDR3: CASSAGLAGRGGATQYF
DNA: TGTGCCAGCAGCGCGGGACTAGCGGGGCGTGGTGGAGCGACCCAGTACTTC

V: TRBV6-5
size: few
D: -
J: TRBJ1-2
CDR3: CASSYGDGGNYGYTF
DNA: TGTGCCAGCAGTTACGGGGACGGGGGGAACTATGGCTACACCTTC

V: TRBV7-6
size: -
D: -
J: TRBJ1-5
CDR3: CASSLGRGENQPQHF
DNA: TGTGCCAGCAGCTTAGGTCGGGGGGAAAATCAGCCCCAGCATTTT

V: TRBV19
size: -
D: -
J: TRBJ1-1
CDR3: CASKVGGSAEAFF
DNA: TGTGCCAGTAAAGTTGGGGGGTCGGCTGAAGCTTTCTTT

V: TRBV7-8
size: -
D: -
J: TRBJ2-1
CDR3: CASSPRPQGLSYNEQFF
DNA: TGTGCCAGCAGCCCACGTCCGCAGGGCCTCTCCTACAATGAGCAGTTCTTC

V: TRBV10-1
size: -
D: -
J: TRBJ1-4
CDR3: CASSSGTLSEKLFF
DNA: TGCGCCAGCAGTTCCGGGACATTATCCGAAAAACTGTTTTTT

V: TRBV7-3
size: -
D: -
J: TRBJ1-1
CDR3: CASRKQGVGTEAFF
DNA: TGTGCCAGCAGAAAACAGGGCGTCGGCACTGAAGCTTTCTTT

V: TRBV24-1
size: -
D: -
J: TRBJ1-1
CDR3: CATRGDTATEAFF
DNA: TGTGCCACCAGGGGTGACACCGCCACTGAAGCTTTCTTT

V: TRBV30
size: -
D: -
J: TRBJ1-3
CDR3: CAWGGVSGNTIYF
DNA: TGTGCCTGGGGGGGGGTTTCGGGAAACACCATATATTTT

V: TRBV7-9
size: -
D: -
J: TRBJ2-5
CDR3: CASSRLEETQYF
DNA: TGTGCCAGCAGCAGACTAGAAGAGACCCAGTACTTC

V: TRBV6-6
size: -
D: TRBD1
J: TRBJ1-4
CDR3: CASSPYRGRLATNEKLFF
DNA: TGTGCCAGCAGTCCGTACAGGGGGCGTCTTGCAACTAATGAAAAACTGTTTTTT

V: TRBV6-5
size: -
D: TRBD1
J: TRBJ2-7
CDR3: CASSYSAGGLNEQYF
DNA: TGTGCCAGCAGTTACTCGGCAGGGGGCCTGAACGAGCAGTACTTC

V: TRBV21-1
size: few
D: -
J: TRBJ2-7
CDR3: CASSKAAGGHHSYEQYF
DNA: TGTGCCAGCAGCAAAGCAGCAGGGGGCCACCACTCCTACGAGCAGTACTTC

V: TRBV9
size: -
D: -
J: TRBJ2-1
CDR3: CASSVELTDNEQFF
DNA: TGTGCCAGCAGCGTAGAACTGACTGACAATGAGCAGTTCTTC

V: TRBV5-5
size: -
D: -
J: TRBJ2-7
CDR3: CASSLMTETYEQYF
DNA: TGTGCCAGCAGCTTGATGACAGAGACCTACGAGCAGTACTTC

V: TRBV4-2
size: once
D: TRBD1
J: TRBJ1-2
CDR3: CASSQSRTGLGYTF
DNA: TGTGCCAGCAGCCAATCTAGGACAGGGCTTGGCTACACCTTC

V: TRBV30
size: few
D: -
J: TRBJ1-5
CDR3: CAWSVSGANQPQHF
DNA: TGTGCCTGGAGTGTCTCAGGGGCCAATCAGCCCCAGCATTTT

V: TRBV5-1
size: -
D: -
J: TRBJ1-4
CDR3: CASSPGLARSEKLFF
DNA: TGCGCCAGCAGCCCAGGACTCGCCCGGAGTGAAAAACTGTTTTTT

V: TRBV24-1
size: -
D: TRBD1
J: TRBJ1-5
CDR3: CATSDPGQGNQPQHF
DNA: TGTGCCACCAGTGATCCGGGACAGGGCAATCAGCCCCAGCATTTT

V: TRBV19
size: few
D: TRBD1
J: TRBJ1-2
CDR3: CASSPSGGTGQNYGYTF
DNA: TGTGCCAGTAGCCCCAGCGGGGGGACAGGACAAAACTATGGCTACACCTTC

V: TRBV9
size: once
D: TRBD1
J: TRBJ2-2
CDR3: CASSVASGGTGELFF
DNA: TGTGCCAGCAGCGTAGCGTCAGGGGGCACCGGGGAGCTGTTTTTT

V: TRBV28
size: once
D: -
J: TRBJ1-3
CDR3: CASSLLEGSGNTIYF
DNA: TGTGCCAGCAGTTTATTAGAGGGCTCTGGAAACACCATATATTTT

V: TRBV18
size: -
D: TRBD1
J: TRBJ1-5
CDR3: CASSDWTGNQPQHF
DNA: TGTGCCAGCTCAGATTGGACAGGGAATCAGCCCCAGCATTTT

V: TRBV28
size: -
D: -
J: TRBJ1-3
CDR3: CASSLDRGGNTIYF
DNA: TGTGCCAGCAGTTTAGACCGGGGTGGAAACACCATATATTTT

V: TRBV14
size: -
D: -
J: TRBJ2-2
CDR3: CASSQDFYVTGELFF
DNA: TGTGCCAGCAGCCAAGATTTCTACGTCACCGGGGAGCTGTTTTTT